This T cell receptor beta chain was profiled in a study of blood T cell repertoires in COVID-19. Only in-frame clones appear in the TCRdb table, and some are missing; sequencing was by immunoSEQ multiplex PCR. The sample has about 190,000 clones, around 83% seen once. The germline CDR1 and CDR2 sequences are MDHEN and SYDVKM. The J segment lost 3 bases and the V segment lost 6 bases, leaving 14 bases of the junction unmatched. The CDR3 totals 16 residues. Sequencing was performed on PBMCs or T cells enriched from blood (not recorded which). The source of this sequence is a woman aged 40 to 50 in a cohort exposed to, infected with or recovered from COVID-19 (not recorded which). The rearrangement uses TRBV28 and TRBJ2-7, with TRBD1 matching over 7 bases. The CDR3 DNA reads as TGTGCCAGCAGCCAACCTAGACAGGGCACAAGCTACGAGCAGTACTTC. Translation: CASSQPRQGTSYEQYF.